Reported below is one T cell receptor beta chain. The sample is drawn from a study of blood T cell repertoires in COVID-19. Study at large: Samples of COVID-19 (acute and convalescent) were obtained from the United States, Italy and Spain.

Germline lookup yields CDR1 MNHEY and CDR2 SVGAGI. The CDR3 is 15 amino acids. The V and J ends lost 3 bases and 7 bases respectively, with 15 bases between them. Original handling: Using reference gene primer amplification, nucleated cell counts were estimated. Clones were sequenced by immunoSEQ multiplex PCR, and TCRdb holds only the in-frame ones, with some missing. V and J calls and clone size are those listed in that table; D and trimming were worked out from the DNA. The sample includes some 320,000 clones, approximately 89% of them seen just once. The study drew participants aged about 18 to 89 years from about two dozen US areas. Recovered participants had two consecutive negative NP/OP PCR tests, healthcare professional clearance, or symptom resolution.

The genes are TRBV6-5 and TRBJ2-2; D may be TRBD2 (7 bases). The sequencing sample was made of PBMCs or T cells enriched from blood (not recorded which). The receptor comes from a woman aged 25 to 39 who had recovered from COVID-19. The DNA for the CDR3 is TGTGCCAGCAGTTATCTGCAGGGGAGGGGCGGGGAGCTGTTTTTT. It translates to CASSYLQGRGGELFF.